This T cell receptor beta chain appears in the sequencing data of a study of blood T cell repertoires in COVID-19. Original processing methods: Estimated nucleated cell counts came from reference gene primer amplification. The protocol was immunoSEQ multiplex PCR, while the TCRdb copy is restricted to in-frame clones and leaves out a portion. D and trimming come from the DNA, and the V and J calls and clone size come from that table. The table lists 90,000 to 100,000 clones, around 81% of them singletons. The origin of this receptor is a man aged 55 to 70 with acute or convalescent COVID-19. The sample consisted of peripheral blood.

CDR3 in DNA: TGTGCCAGCAGCCGTCAAGAGACCCAGTACTTC. It encodes CASSRQETQYF. V and J are TRBV11-2 and TRBJ2-5; no reliable D call. This CDR3 is 11 amino acids long. Germline V gene lookup returns CDR1 SGHAT and CDR2 FQNNGV. Deletions cut 5 bases from V and 2 bases from J, with 3 bases between.